These 27 T cell receptor beta chains share one sample of origin, sequenced in a study of spatial heterogeneity in lung cancer. Documented time point: blood at routine non-recurrence follow-up after resection. TCRdb redid the calling of the 5' RACE reads with MiXCR, one entry per CDR3 protein. The repertoire holds 35,000 to 45,000 distinct CDR3 sequences, more than 6.5% seen once, with around a tenth in the top ten. Sample: PBMCs, taken at follow-up. All receptors come from a male donor with early-stage non-small cell lung cancer.

The chain links TRBV7-3 to TRBJ2-7; 11 positions agree with TRBD2. CDR1 and CDR2 from the germline V gene are SGHTA and FQGTGA. The CDR3 consists of 13 residues. Trimming at V came to 4 bases and at J to 6 bases, leaving 2 bases not matched to a gene. The CDR3: CASSSGTSGEQYF. Written as DNA, the CDR3 is TGTGCCAGCAGCTCCGGGACTAGCGGCGAGCAGTACTTC.

There are many counts of this clonotype. The genes are TRBV6-5 and TRBJ2-7; D is perhaps TRBD1 (6 bases). This CDR3 contains 12 residues. Trimming took off 5 bases at V and 3 bases at J, with 8 bases between the two ends. Germline values: CDR1 MNHEY, CDR2 SVGAGI. The CDR3 DNA is TGTGCCAGCAGTGGCAGGGGCTACGAGCAGTACTTC. It yields the protein CASSGRGYEQYF.

In this sample, this clonotype turned up many times. V gene TRBV7-3 combines with J gene TRBJ1-1; tentative D call: TRBD1 (5 bases). Germline V CDR1 and CDR2: SGHTA, FQGTGA. The CDR3 runs to 14 residues. V was trimmed by 5 bases and J by 0 bases, leaving 10 bases between them. The CDR3 loop reads CASSVDSMNTEAFF. Written as DNA, the CDR3 is TGTGCCAGCAGCGTCGACAGCATGAACACTGAAGCTTTCTTT.

In this sample, this clonotype turned up a few times. The CDR3 DNA follows: TGCGCCAGCAGTGAGTCAGGTGGGGGGGCCGCCATTCAGTACTTC. As protein: CASSESGGGAAIQYF. This chain connects TRBV10-1 to TRBJ2-4; tentatively, D is TRBD2 (7 bases). Germline CDR1 and CDR2: WNHNN and SYGVQD (reference sequence). This CDR3 has 15 residues. Trimming stripped 0 bases from V and 9 bases from J, with 15 bases between.

This clonotype has ten or more counts. V and J are TRBV13 and TRBJ1-1; D ambiguous. V lost 5 bases, J lost 0 bases, and 7 bases lay in between. Germline values: CDR1 PRHDT, CDR2 FYEKMQ (reference sequence). The CDR3 covers 13 residues. The CDR3 sequence: CASSRGMNTEAFF. The CDR3 DNA reads as TGTGCCAGCAGCAGAGGGATGAACACTGAAGCTTTCTTT.

This clonotype appeared many times. The rearrangement links TRBV27 to TRBJ2-1; D not certain. The CDR3 is made up of 13 amino acids. Germline V gene lookup returns CDR1 MNHEY and CDR2 SMNVEV (reference sequence). Trimming left V 4 bases short and J 8 bases short, with 12 bases between. CDR3 DNA sequence: TGTGCCAGCAGTTCACAACAGTGGGATGAGCAGTTCTTC. This gives the protein CASSSQQWDEQFF.

This clonotype was observed at least ten times. This sequence joins TRBV5-1 and TRBJ2-3; D gene unclear. Germline V gene data show CDR1 as SGHRS and CDR2 as YFSETQ. Trimming pared 7 bases from V and 1 base from J, leaving 16 bases between. CDR3 length: 15 residues. The CDR3 loop reads CASCDSNYGTDTQYF. The CDR3 nucleotides read TGCGCCAGCTGTGACTCAAACTATGGCACAGATACGCAGTATTTT.

This clonotype showed up many times. CDR3 loop: CAISEASYNEQFF. CDR3 in DNA: TGTGCCATCAGTGAGGCCAGCTACAATGAGCAGTTCTTC. The genes are TRBV10-3 and TRBJ2-1, with no clear D. CDR1 and CDR2 (germline): ENHRY, SYGVKD. The germline V and J ends were trimmed by 2 bases and 3 bases, with 5 bases remaining between them. CDR3 length: 13 amino acids.

This clonotype turned up a few times. The rearrangement joins TRBV2 to TRBJ2-1; no clear D gene. CDR1 is SNHLY, CDR2 FYNNEI, per germline. The CDR3 runs to 14 residues. Deletions cut 0 bases from V and 3 bases from J, with 6 bases between. This CDR3 reads CASSEAADYNEQFF. CDR3 nucleotides: TGTGCCAGCAGTGAAGCAGCCGACTACAATGAGCAGTTCTTC.

With respect to this clonotype: A much bigger clone sits one base away, suggesting this may be a read error. The V gene is TRBV5-4, the J gene TRBJ2-2; TRBD1 or TRBD2 may be the D gene (5 bases each). Germline V gives CDR1 SGHNT, CDR2 YYREEE (reference sequence). The CDR3 length is 14 residues. The chain's CDR3 is CASSLQEFTGEMFF. The CDR3 DNA reads as TGTGCCAGCAGCTTACAGGAGTTCACCGGGGAGATGTTTTTT.

This clonotype was seen at least ten times. V usage is TRBV13 and J usage is TRBJ2-1; D remains unclear. The CDR3 contains 13 residues. Germline assignment: CDR1 PRHDT and CDR2 FYEKMQ (reference sequence). V was clipped by 2 bases and J by 2 bases, with 4 bases between them. Written as DNA, the CDR3 is TGTGCCAGCAGCTTATTGACCTACAATGAGCAGTTCTTC. Translating gives CASSLLTYNEQFF.

This clonotype was picked up many times. This rearrangement joins TRBV11-2 to TRBJ1-6, with TRBD1 identical over 9 bases. Germline V lookup: CDR1 SGHAT, CDR2 FQNNGV. J lost 8 bases, V lost 5 bases, and 7 bases had no gene match. This CDR3 has 15 residues. The CDR3 region is CASSLRDRVDSPLHF. The CDR3 DNA is TGTGCCAGCAGCCTCCGGGACAGGGTTGATTCACCCCTCCACTTT.

The chain is built from TRBV20-1 and TRBJ2-3; 7 positions match TRBD1. Per germline, CDR1 DFQATT and CDR2 SNEGSKA (reference sequence). After removal of 0 bases from V and 2 bases from J, the junction contained 5 bases not matched to a gene. This CDR3 is built from 15 residues. The CDR3 coding sequence is TGCAGTGCTAGAGAACAGGGGCGTATCACAGATACGCAGTATTTT. Translating gives CSAREQGRITDTQYF.

This clonotype was seen at least ten times. The V and J genes are TRBV7-3 and TRBJ2-7; D uncertain. The germline CDR1 and CDR2 sequences are SGHTA and FQGTGA. The ends were cut back, 4 bases at V and 6 bases at J, with 13 bases in the middle. The CDR3 extends over 13 amino acids. The CDR3 DNA follows: TGTGCCAGCAGCTCGACCCACCTTGTCGAGCAGTACTTC. Its translation is CASSSTHLVEQYF.

This clonotype was seen repeatedly, ten times or more. The chain recombines TRBV7-6 with TRBJ2-5; D gene unclear. Germline V gene lookup returns CDR1 SGHVS and CDR2 FNYEAQ. Trimming shortened V by 4 bases and J by 4 bases, and 10 bases separated the two germline ends. The CDR3 totals 13 residues. The CDR3 here is CASSSLTGETQYF. For the CDR3, the DNA is TGTGCCAGCAGCTCATTGACCGGAGAGACCCAGTACTTC.

This chain connects TRBV5-1 to TRBJ1-1; 9 positions agree with TRBD1. CDR1 and CDR2 (germline): SGHRS, YFSETQ. V lost 1 base to trimming and J lost 7 bases; unmatched junction nucleotides: 2. The CDR3 sequence is 13 residues long. This CDR3 is CASSLPDRGEAFF. The CDR3 bases are TGCGCCAGCAGCTTGCCGGACAGGGGTGAAGCTTTCTTT.

The rearrangement joins TRBV11-2 to TRBJ2-2; 8 nucleotides line up with TRBD1. Germline lookup yields CDR1 SGHAT and CDR2 FQNNGV. The CDR3 is made up of 17 amino acids. Trimming cost V 1 base and J 2 bases; bases outside gene matches: 6. CDR3 protein: CASSLAAGGLNTGELFF. CDR3 sequence (DNA): TGTGCCAGCAGCTTAGCCGCAGGGGGCCTAAACACCGGGGAGCTGTTTTTT. Full variable domain (missing parts from reference TRBV11-2 and TRBJ2-2): EAGVAQSPRYKIIEKRQSVAFWCNPISGHATLYWYQQILGQGPKLLIQFQNNGVVDDSQLPKDRFSAERLKGVDSTLKIQPAKLEDSAVYLCASSLAAGGLNTGELFFGEGSRLTVL.

This clonotype has a count of ten or more. This chain links TRBV20-1 with TRBJ2-1; 8 bases agree with TRBD2. V lost 5 bases, J lost 7 bases, and 7 bases stayed unmatched. Germline CDR1 reads DFQATT; CDR2 reads SNEGSKA (reference sequence). The CDR3 consists of 13 residues. The CDR3 DNA follows: TGCAGTGCTCCCCGGACTAGCCCGAATGAGCAGTTCTTC. Its translation is CSAPRTSPNEQFF.

This clonotype was detected a few times. The chain couples TRBV7-9 to TRBJ1-3, with TRBD1 matching over 9 bases. Trimming cost V 4 bases and J 4 bases; bases outside gene matches: 2. The CDR3 spans 14 residues. CDR1 SEHNR and CDR2 FQNEAQ come from the germline V gene (reference sequence). CDR3 in DNA: TGTGCCAGCAGCTCGGACAGGGGAGGAAACACCATATATTTT. Translated, it gives CASSSDRGGNTIYF.

In DNA, the CDR3 is TGTGCCAGCTCACCCGCGAGCCCGGCTAGCTCCTACGAGCAGTACTTC. Its translation: CASSPASPASSYEQYF. This sequence joins TRBV18 and TRBJ2-7; D call uncertain. Trimming removed 3 bases from V and 0 bases from J, with 15 bases in between. This CDR3 is built from 16 residues. CDR1 KGHSH and CDR2 LQKENI come from the germline V gene.

This clonotype was counted a few times. V and J are TRBV20-1 and TRBJ2-3; no clear D. The V and J ends lost 4 bases and 6 bases respectively, with 5 bases between them. Germline values: CDR1 DFQATT, CDR2 SNEGSKA (reference sequence). This CDR3 contains 10 residues. CDR3 in DNA: TGCAGTGCTAAAGTGGATACGCAGTATTTT. Protein sequence: CSAKVDTQYF.

The sample holds many counts of this clonotype. The rearrangement links TRBV6-2 or TRBV6-3 to TRBJ2-3, with 8 bases that match TRBD1. There are 14 residues in the CDR3. Germline trimming cut 2 bases from V and 9 bases from J; bases unmatched to any gene: 7. CDR1 and CDR2 (germline): MNHEY, SVGEGT. CDR3: CASSYQRDRSTQYF. The CDR3 DNA follows: TGTGCCAGCAGTTACCAACGGGACAGGTCGACGCAGTATTTT.

The sample holds many counts of this clonotype. J is TRBJ1-2 and V is TRBV10-3, with D possibly TRBD1 on 5 matching bases. The V gene lost 6 bases and the J gene lost 4 bases, with 12 bases spanning the gap. Germline lookup yields CDR1 ENHRY and CDR2 SYGVKD. The CDR3 loop spans 13 amino acids. The CDR3, as DNA: TGTGCCATCAGCGAGGCCGGGACCTATGGCTACACCTTC. Translating it yields CAISEAGTYGYTF.

In its sample, this clonotype was seen a few times. The rearrangement uses TRBV10-3 and TRBJ2-7, with 8 bases matching TRBD1. The CDR3 is made up of 13 amino acids. J was trimmed by 4 bases and V by 9 bases; bases with no gene match: 8. Per germline, CDR1 ENHRY and CDR2 SYGVKD. The CDR3 region is CAIQGDLTYEQYF. The CDR3 DNA sequence: TGTGCCATACAGGGGGACCTTACTTACGAGCAGTACTTC.

This clonotype was seen ten or more times. The V call is TRBV11-2, the J call TRBJ2-5; D might be TRBD1 or TRBD2, each matching 5 bases. This CDR3 region has 14 residues. Trimming cost V 1 base and J 5 bases, with 11 bases left between them. Germline V gene sequence: CDR1 SGHAT, CDR2 FQNNGV. CDR3 DNA sequence: TGTGCCAGCAGCTTAGGAGGGGCACGGGAGACCCAGTACTTC. Its protein is CASSLGGARETQYF.

This clonotype showed up many times. The chain combines TRBV10-1 with TRBJ2-7; TRBD1 agrees at 8 bases. The CDR3 is made up of 14 amino acids. The J segment lost 7 bases and the V segment lost 8 bases, leaving 13 bases of the junction unmatched. CDR1 is WNHNN, CDR2 SYGVQD, per germline (reference sequence). The CDR3 sequence: CASGSGQAEEEQYF. The CDR3, as DNA: TGCGCCAGCGGGTCGGGACAGGCCGAGGAGGAGCAGTACTTC.

This clonotype was observed a few times. A read error may produce the germline difference seen at one junction end. J is TRBJ2-5 and V is TRBV9; possibly TRBD2 for D (6 bases). The germline V gene has CDR1 SGDLS and CDR2 YYNGEE. This CDR3 region has 16 residues. The CDR3 nucleotides read TGTGCCAGCAGCGTAGGGGCAAGGACACGGAGGGAGACCCAGCACTTC. It encodes CASSVGARTRRETQHF.